This T cell receptor (beta chain) comes out of a study of T cell changes during pregnancy in multiple sclerosis. Data came from immunoSEQ multiplex PCR; TCRdb stores just in-frame clones and leaves some out. The data contain 30,000 or so clones, 89% of them seen just once; the ten biggest clones take up 0.6% to 0.85%. The CDR3 runs to 17 residues. The germline V gene has CDR1 WNHNN and CDR2 SYGVQD (reference sequence). Losses at the gene ends were 3 bases for V and 0 bases for J; bases not matched to a gene: 6. This clonotype was obtained from a female donor with multiple sclerosis, enrolled in a pregnancy study. V usage is TRBV10-1 and J usage is TRBJ2-3; 10 bases are a match to TRBD2. The material was CD4+ T cells from peripheral blood mononuclear cells, obtained in the second trimester of pregnancy. The CDR3: CASSDEAGGPSTDTQYF. CDR3 coding DNA: TGCGCCAGCAGTGACGAAGCGGGGGGGCCCAGCACAGATACGCAGTATTTT.